This TCR beta chain was obtained from a study of blood T cells in healthy people across ages. The draw of peripheral blood yielded approximately 10 milliliters from each donor. Notes on this clonotype: Its antigen is undetermined.

Then a second PCR, running roughly 7 to 11 cycles, was carried out with a sample-barcoded 5' primer and a J-beta primer mix. TCRdb processed the 5' RACE reads anew with MiXCR; each CDR3 protein has one entry. The profile shows approximately 320,000 distinct CDR3 sequences, 27% of them singletons. Findings of the study overall: Age advanced and TCR beta diversity per million T cells fell, roughly linearly. Naive T cell percentage by flow cytometry tracked strongly with beta diversity.

Germline V CDR1 and CDR2: DFQATT, SNEGSKA (reference sequence). CDR3 length: 13 amino acids. V lost 0 bases, J lost 3 bases, and 8 bases lay in between. Sequenced material: blood. The origin of this receptor is a woman between 65 and 79 years old in good health. The genes are TRBV20-1 and TRBJ2-5; D unresolved. CDR3 DNA sequence: TGCAGTGCTAGAGATCCCTTCAAAGAGACCCAGTACTTC. This sequence encodes CSARDPFKETQYF.